This T cell receptor beta chain was recovered during a study of human T cells and chemical hapten exposure. The CDR3 is 13 residues long. V gave up 4 bases and J gave up 2 bases, with 8 bases separating them. Per germline, CDR1 SNHLY and CDR2 FYNNEI. TCRdb processed the RACE reads anew with MiXCR; each CDR3 protein has one entry. This table holds 50,000 to 65,000 distinct CDR3 sequences, approximately 11% found once. The time point is: pre-sensitization, week 0. Sample treatment: therapeutic diphenylcyclopropenone sensitization with weekly scalp DPC. Alopecia patients deemed DPC-suitable, aged 18 to 70, excluding pregnancy.

The rearrangement links TRBV2 to TRBJ1-2; D is ambiguous. The sample consisted of whole blood, taken in connection with sensitization to the hapten diphenylcyclopropenone (DPC). This TCR came from a woman aged 40 to 50 with alopecia areata. Some clones in this sample may be carry-over from other donors' samples. CDR3 amino acids: CASSAGQNYGYTF. CDR3 in DNA: TGTGCCAGCAGTGCCGGGCAGAACTATGGCTACACCTTC.